Listed below are T cell receptor beta chains from one sample, sequenced in a study of blood T cell repertoires in COVID-19. Sequenced by immunoSEQ multiplex PCR; TCRdb stores in-frame clones only, minus some. Of some 190,000 clones listed, approximately 91% were seen once; the top ten hold 1.1%. The material sequenced was peripheral blood. These receptors were collected from a man younger than 40 with acute or convalescent COVID-19. CDR3s include the opening cysteine and the closing phenylalanine or tryptophan. D genes are given only for firm matches. Some rows have no size entry. The others give once, few or many, or a class for an expanded clone.

CDR3: CASSLGPPGRAYGYTF
DNA: TGTGCCAGCAGCTTGGGTCCTCCTGGCAGGGCCTATGGCTACACCTTC
J: TRBJ1-2
size: .
D: .
V: TRBV5-4

CDR3: CASSQYAGQSPLHF
DNA: TGTGCCAGCAGTCAATATGCCGGACAGTCACCCCTCCACTTT
J: TRBJ1-6
size: .
D: .
V: TRBV28

CDR3: CASSFMWRGHGYTF
DNA: TGTGCCAGCAGCTTTATGTGGAGGGGCCATGGCTACACCTTC
J: TRBJ1-2
size: .
D: .
V: TRBV5-6

CDR3: CASSYPGQDPSYNSPLHF
DNA: TGTGCCAGCAGTTACCCGGGACAGGATCCCTCCTATAATTCACCCCTCCACTTT
J: TRBJ1-6
size: .
D: TRBD1
V: TRBV28

CDR3: CASSPFQGYSPLHF
DNA: TGTGCCAGCAGCCCGTTCCAGGGGTATTCACCCCTCCACTTT
J: TRBJ1-6
size: .
D: .
V: TRBV14

CDR3: CASSRQGFNEKLFF
DNA: TGTGCCAGCAGCAGACAGGGCTTCAATGAAAAACTGTTTTTT
J: TRBJ1-4
size: few
D: TRBD1
V: TRBV11-2

CDR3: CASSATGLSRTEAFF
DNA: TGTGCCAGCAGCGCGACAGGGCTCTCTAGGACTGAAGCTTTCTTT
J: TRBJ1-1
size: .
D: TRBD1
V: TRBV9

CDR3: CASSPLDTQYF
DNA: TGTGCCAGCTCACCTCTAGATACGCAGTATTTT
J: TRBJ2-3
size: .
D: .
V: TRBV18

CDR3: CASSLDLTQYF
DNA: TGTGCCAGCAGCCTAGATTTAACGCAGTATTTT
J: TRBJ2-3
size: .
D: .
V: TRBV7-2

CDR3: CATSDPRTGLYGYTF
DNA: TGTGCCACCAGTGATCCCCGGACAGGACTGTATGGCTACACCTTC
J: TRBJ1-2
size: .
D: TRBD1
V: TRBV24-1

CDR3: CASSLSPGLVNEQFF
DNA: TGTGCCAGCAGCCTCTCCCCGGGACTAGTTAATGAGCAGTTCTTC
J: TRBJ2-1
size: .
D: TRBD2
V: TRBV7-3

CDR3: CASKPGRARSVYEQYF
DNA: TGTGCCAGCAAGCCCGGGAGGGCCCGGAGCGTTTACGAGCAGTACTTC
J: TRBJ2-7
size: .
D: TRBD2
V: TRBV28

CDR3: CASSLSDKSYGYTF
DNA: TGTGCCAGCAGCTTATCGGACAAGAGCTATGGCTACACCTTC
J: TRBJ1-2
size: .
D: .
V: TRBV11-1

CDR3: CASSATGASNTEAFF
DNA: TGTGCCAGCAGTGCAACAGGGGCCTCGAACACTGAAGCTTTCTTT
J: TRBJ1-1
size: .
D: TRBD1
V: TRBV2

CDR3: CASSLGTGKNTEAFF
DNA: TGTGCCAGCTCACTGGGGACAGGGAAGAACACTGAAGCTTTCTTT
J: TRBJ1-1
size: .
D: TRBD1
V: TRBV18

CDR3: CASSQRTGGAPYEQYF
DNA: TGTGCCAGCAGCCAACGGACAGGTGGGGCCCCCTACGAGCAGTACTTC
J: TRBJ2-7
size: .
D: TRBD1
V: TRBV9

CDR3: CASSLRSGYEQYF
DNA: TGTGCCAGCAGCTTGCGGTCGGGATACGAGCAGTACTTC
J: TRBJ2-7
size: few
D: .
V: TRBV5-6

CDR3: CASSRQGVSNTGELFF
DNA: TGTGCCAGCAGCCGACAGGGTGTGTCGAACACCGGGGAGCTGTTTTTT
J: TRBJ2-2
size: .
D: TRBD1
V: TRBV7-9

CDR3: CASSVMGGVEQYF
DNA: TGTGCCAGCAGTGTGATGGGGGGAGTCGAGCAGTACTTC
J: TRBJ2-7
size: .
D: .
V: TRBV2

CDR3: CASSQQGSGANVLTF
DNA: TGTGCCAGCAGCCAACAGGGCTCTGGGGCCAACGTCCTGACTTTC
J: TRBJ2-6
size: .
D: .
V: TRBV4-2

CDR3: CASSPPGMGTEAFF
DNA: TGTGCCAGCAGCCCCCCAGGGATGGGGACTGAAGCTTTCTTT
J: TRBJ1-1
size: once
D: .
V: TRBV9

CDR3: CASSSEADTQYF
DNA: TGTGCCAGCAGCTCTGAGGCAGATACGCAGTATTTT
J: TRBJ2-3
size: .
D: .
V: TRBV11-2

CDR3: CASSPLPGQGLGYTF
DNA: TGTGCCAGCAGTCCCCTTCCGGGACAGGGTCTTGGCTACACCTTC
J: TRBJ1-2
size: few
D: TRBD1
V: TRBV28

CDR3: CASSIGQVGLGYTF
DNA: TGCGCCAGCAGCATCGGCCAGGTTGGACTTGGCTACACCTTC
J: TRBJ1-2
size: .
D: .
V: TRBV5-1

CDR3: CAWSVTRDTQYF
DNA: TGTGCCTGGAGTGTAACCCGGGATACGCAGTATTTT
J: TRBJ2-3
size: .
D: .
V: TRBV30

CDR3: CASSLQGSPSEQYF
DNA: TGCGCCAGCAGCCTACAGGGGTCTCCTAGCGAGCAGTACTTC
J: TRBJ2-7
size: .
D: TRBD1
V: TRBV5-1

CDR3: CASSQTGYSNQPQHF
DNA: TGTGCCAGCTCACAGACAGGGTACAGCAATCAGCCCCAGCATTTT
J: TRBJ1-5
size: .
D: TRBD1
V: TRBV18

CDR3: CSASSGGVYGYTF
DNA: TGCAGTGCTAGTTCAGGGGGCGTCTATGGCTACACCTTC
J: TRBJ1-2
size: .
D: TRBD1
V: TRBV20-1

CDR3: CASSQESKGVGNEKLFF
DNA: TGCGCCAGCAGCCAAGAGTCGAAGGGAGTAGGTAATGAAAAACTGTTTTTT
J: TRBJ1-4
size: .
D: .
V: TRBV4-1

CDR3: CASSPGTGPYEQYF
DNA: TGTGCCAGCAGTCCCGGGACAGGACCCTACGAGCAGTACTTC
J: TRBJ2-7
size: .
D: TRBD1
V: TRBV7-3

CDR3: CASSKGLINTGELFF
DNA: TGTGCCAGCAGCAAGGGACTCATAAACACCGGGGAGCTGTTTTTT
J: TRBJ2-2
size: .
D: .
V: TRBV5-8

CDR3: CAAQRGLSNQPQHF
DNA: TGTGCCGCCCAAAGGGGGCTAAGCAATCAGCCCCAGCATTTT
J: TRBJ1-5
size: .
D: TRBD1
V: TRBV28

CDR3: CASSSSHLQEAFF
DNA: TGTGCCAGCAGTTCCTCACACCTCCAAGAAGCTTTCTTT
J: TRBJ1-1
size: .
D: .
V: TRBV12-3/TRBV12-4

CDR3: CASSLGRVPEAFF
DNA: TGTGCCAGCAGCTTAGGCAGGGTCCCTGAAGCTTTCTTT
J: TRBJ1-1
size: .
D: .
V: TRBV7-2

CDR3: CASSQRPGTGDGYTF
DNA: TGTGCCAGCAGCCAACGACCCGGGACAGGGGACGGCTACACCTTC
J: TRBJ1-2
size: .
D: TRBD1
V: TRBV7-3

CDR3: CASSFTTGITEAFF
DNA: TGTGCCAGTAGTTTCACGACAGGGATCACTGAAGCTTTCTTT
J: TRBJ1-1
size: .
D: TRBD1
V: TRBV19

CDR3: CASTPQGLSASSYEQYF
DNA: TGTGCCAGCACCCCACAAGGCCTTAGCGCAAGCTCCTACGAGCAGTACTTC
J: TRBJ2-7
size: .
D: .
V: TRBV4-2

CDR3: CASSPLSALGRNEKLFF
DNA: TGTGCCAGCTCACCGCTTTCAGCCCTTGGGAGGAATGAAAAACTGTTTTTT
J: TRBJ1-4
size: .
D: .
V: TRBV18

CDR3: CASSTRGLRFGNYGYTF
DNA: TGTGCCAGCTCAACTCGGGGTTTGAGATTTGGAAACTATGGCTACACCTTC
J: TRBJ1-2
size: .
D: .
V: TRBV18

CDR3: CASSYILGRGYGYTF
DNA: TGTGCCAGCAGTTACATTCTCGGGAGGGGCTATGGCTACACCTTC
J: TRBJ1-2
size: few
D: .
V: TRBV6-5

CDR3: CASSRQGGGTDTQYF
DNA: TGTGCCAGCAGTCGACAGGGCGGAGGCACAGATACGCAGTATTTT
J: TRBJ2-3
size: .
D: TRBD1
V: TRBV28

CDR3: CASSPGTATYEQYF
DNA: TGTGCCAGCTCACCCGGGACAGCCACCTACGAGCAGTACTTC
J: TRBJ2-7
size: few
D: TRBD1
V: TRBV18

CDR3: CASSLVSQETQYF
DNA: TGTGCCAGCAGCTTAGTTAGCCAAGAGACCCAGTACTTC
J: TRBJ2-5
size: once
D: .
V: TRBV7-6

CDR3: CATPLGRGSETRHLEQYF
DNA: TGTGCCACCCCCTTAGGACGAGGGTCAGAAACAAGACATCTCGAGCAGTACTTC
J: TRBJ2-7
size: .
D: .
V: TRBV27

CDR3: CASRSGFSTDTQYF
DNA: TGTGCCAGTAGATCGGGGTTTAGCACAGATACGCAGTATTTT
J: TRBJ2-3
size: few
D: .
V: TRBV19

CDR3: CASINPRVRSNQPQHF
DNA: TGTGCCAGCATTAACCCCAGGGTCCGTAGCAATCAGCCCCAGCATTTT
J: TRBJ1-5
size: once
D: .
V: TRBV28

CDR3: CASRRPGSPGELFF
DNA: TGCGCCAGCAGGCGTCCGGGATCCCCCGGGGAGCTGTTTTTT
J: TRBJ2-2
size: .
D: .
V: TRBV5-1

CDR3: CASELSYEQYF
DNA: TGTGCCAGCGAACTATCCTACGAGCAGTACTTC
J: TRBJ2-7
size: .
D: .
V: TRBV6-5

CDR3: CASLKDRGYGYTF
DNA: TGTGCCAGTTTAAAAGACCGGGGCTATGGCTACACCTTC
J: TRBJ1-2
size: once
D: .
V: TRBV19

CDR3: CASSQEWGGDQPQHF
DNA: TGCGCCAGCAGCCAAGAATGGGGGGGGGATCAGCCCCAGCATTTT
J: TRBJ1-5
size: .
D: .
V: TRBV4-1

CDR3: CASSPHVGVETQYF
DNA: TGTGCCAGCAGCCCTCACGTGGGAGTAGAGACCCAGTACTTC
J: TRBJ2-5
size: once
D: .
V: TRBV7-8

CDR3: CASSVRPGGNTEAFF
DNA: TGTGCCAGCAGTGTTAGACCCGGGGGGAACACTGAAGCTTTCTTT
J: TRBJ1-1
size: once
D: .
V: TRBV27

CDR3: CASSLPDGTVENYGYTF
DNA: TGTGCCAGCAGTTTACCCGACGGGACAGTCGAAAACTATGGCTACACCTTC
J: TRBJ1-2
size: .
D: TRBD1
V: TRBV11-2

CDR3: CASSLPRNTEAFF
DNA: TGTGCCAGCAGTTTACCGCGGAACACTGAAGCTTTCTTT
J: TRBJ1-1
size: .
D: .
V: TRBV28